These T cell receptor beta chains were read from a single sample in a study of cytomegalovirus exposure and HLA in healthy donors. TCRdb keeps only in-frame clones here, not all; method: immunoSEQ multiplex PCR. The sample shows about 130,000 clones, about 76% of them seen only once. Input material: PBMCs. These receptors came from a male donor in good health and CMV-seronegative. CDR3s include the opening cysteine and the closing phenylalanine or tryptophan. The D gene is left open where the match is weak. Size tells how often a clone was seen (once, few, many) or the class of an expanded clone, and some rows leave it out.

v_gene	j_gene	d_gene	abundance	CDR3nt	CDR3aa
TRBV5-1	TRBJ2-1	.	.	TGCGCCAGCAGCTTGGGTGTCGGGGGTGAGCAGTTCTTC	CASSLGVGGEQFF
TRBV7-9	TRBJ2-1	TRBD1	once	TGTGCCAGCAGCTTAAGGGGACAGGGGACAGGGGAGCAGTTCTTC	CASSLRGQGTGEQFF
TRBV5-1	TRBJ1-5	.	few	TGCGCCAGCAGCCCCGGCGGCACGACCAATCAGCCCCAGCATTTT	CASSPGGTTNQPQHF
TRBV18	TRBJ2-7	.	.	TGTGCCAGCTCACCAGCGACAGGATCCCCCTACGAGCAGTACTTC	CASSPATGSPYEQYF
TRBV7-2	TRBJ2-5	.	.	TGTGCCAGCAGCTTCACAGGGCTGGGTGAGACCCAGTACTTC	CASSFTGLGETQYF
TRBV7-9	TRBJ2-7	TRBD1	few	TGTTCCAGCAGATCGACGACAGGGGGTTCGGTCTACGAGCAGTACTTC	CSSRSTTGGSVYEQYF
TRBV11-2	TRBJ2-7	TRBD1	.	TGTGCCAGCAGCTTCGAGGGGGCAGGCGAGCAGTACTTC	CASSFEGAGEQYF
TRBV2	TRBJ1-2	TRBD1	.	TGTGCCAGCAGTGAATTGACAGGGGGGTATGGCTACACCTTC	CASSELTGGYGYTF
TRBV6-1	TRBJ2-5	.	.	TGTGCCAGCAGTGAACCTCAGAAGACCCAGTACTTC	CASSEPQKTQYF
TRBV6-6	TRBJ2-7	.	.	TGTGCCAGCAGACCTCTAGTGGGCTACGAGCAGTACTTC	CASRPLVGYEQYF
TRBV5-6	TRBJ1-5	TRBD1	few	TGTGCCAGCAGCTCTTACACAGGGGGCGGTGGCAATCAGCCCCAGCATTTT	CASSSYTGGGGNQPQHF
TRBV7-9	TRBJ2-3	TRBD2	.	TGTTCCAGCAGCTCAGGACTAGCGGGAGTTGGAGATACGCAGTATTTT	CSSSSGLAGVGDTQYF
TRBV4-2	TRBJ2-2	.	few	TGTGCCAGCAGCCAACCGAGAAGGGGAACCGGGGAGCTGTTTTTT	CASSQPRRGTGELFF
TRBV6-5	TRBJ1-2	TRBD1	.	TGTGCCACACGGGGGACAGCTAGCATTAACTATGGCTACACCTTC	CATRGTASINYGYTF
TRBV7-9	TRBJ1-2	.	once	TGTGCCAGCAGCTTAATGGGGGCGTGGGGCTACACCTTC	CASSLMGAWGYTF
TRBV20-1	TRBJ2-3	.	.	TGCAGTGCCACTACAGATACGCAGTATTTT	CSATTDTQYF
TRBV25-1	TRBJ2-5	.	.	TGTGCCAGCAGTGTAACAGCTAGGGGGGAGACCCAGTACTTC	CASSVTARGETQYF
TRBV11-1	TRBJ2-7	.	.	TGTGCCAGCAGCAATGGACAGACCTACGAGCAGTACTTC	CASSNGQTYEQYF
TRBV29-1	TRBJ1-5	TRBD1	.	TGCAGCGTTGTTGAGACAGGGGGCAATCAGCCCCAGCATTTT	CSVVETGGNQPQHF
TRBV6-1	TRBJ2-7	.	.	TGTGCCAGCAACCCCAGGGGAAGCTCCTACGAGCAGTACTTC	CASNPRGSSYEQYF
TRBV29-1	TRBJ2-5	.	.	TGCAGCGTTGATGTGGGTCGTCAGGAAGAGACCCAGTACTTC	CSVDVGRQEETQYF
TRBV7-9	TRBJ2-5	.	.	TGTGCCAGCAGCATCCGAAGGGGCCAAGAGACCCAGTACTTC	CASSIRRGQETQYF
TRBV6-4	TRBJ2-1	TRBD2	few	TGTGCCAGCAGTGACTCTAGCGGGAGCTACAATGAGCAGTTCTTC	CASSDSSGSYNEQFF
TRBV7-6	TRBJ1-1	TRBD1	.	TGTGCCAGCACCGAGTGGGGGACAGGGCAGACTGAAGCTTTCTTT	CASTEWGTGQTEAFF
TRBV6-5	TRBJ2-7	.	.	TGTGCCAGCAGTTACTCGAGCGGATTCTACTACGAGCAGTACTTC	CASSYSSGFYYEQYF
TRBV15	TRBJ2-1	.	.	TGTGCCACCAGCAGGGGCCAGGGGATGTATGAGCAGTTCTTC	CATSRGQGMYEQFF
TRBV9	TRBJ1-6	.	once	TGTGCCAGCAGCGTAGCGGGGGGGCCGAGTTCACCCCTCCACTTT	CASSVAGGPSSPLHF
TRBV9	TRBJ1-2	.	few	TGTGCCAGCAGCGTAGGGGAGGGGATGGCTAACTATGGCTACACCTTC	CASSVGEGMANYGYTF
TRBV4-1	TRBJ2-2	TRBD2	.	TGCGCCAGCAGCCGGACTAGCGGGAGGGCCGAAACCGGGGAGCTGTTTTTT	CASSRTSGRAETGELFF
TRBV12-5	TRBJ1-1	.	once	TGTGCTAGTGGCCTGGGGGGGAGCACTGAAGCTTTCTTT	CASGLGGSTEAFF
TRBV18	TRBJ2-7	.	.	TGTGCCAGCTCACCACCAGAGGCAGGGGCGCGCGAGCAGTACTTC	CASSPPEAGAREQYF
TRBV19	TRBJ2-1	TRBD2	.	TGTGCCAGTAGGCTAGCGGGGGTGGCTGAGCAGTTCTTC	CASRLAGVAEQFF
TRBV5-5	TRBJ2-2	.	once	TGTGCCAGCAGCTTGGCCGGGGGGCCGGGCACCGGGGAGCTGTTTTTT	CASSLAGGPGTGELFF
TRBV19	TRBJ2-7	TRBD1	.	TGTGCCAGTAGTATAACAGGGGGTTACTACGAGCAGTACTTC	CASSITGGYYEQYF
TRBV4-3	TRBJ2-5	.	.	TGCGCCAGCAGCCACTCGGGACTGGGAGAGACCCAGTACTTC	CASSHSGLGETQYF
TRBV27	TRBJ2-1	TRBD2	medium-sized	TGTGCCAGCAGTTTAAGCGCGGGGGGCTTGGATGAGCAGTTCTTC	CASSLSAGGLDEQFF
TRBV11-2	TRBJ2-1	.	.	TGTGCCAGCAGCTCCTCTAGGGGATCCTACAATGAGCAGTTCTTC	CASSSSRGSYNEQFF
TRBV5-4	TRBJ2-5	.	.	TGTGCCAGCAGCCCGGCGGTCTCCCGGCGGGAGACCCAGTACTTC	CASSPAVSRRETQYF
TRBV21-1	TRBJ2-7	.	few	TGTGCCAGCACACGAATGGGACAGCCTACCTACGAGCAGTACTTC	CASTRMGQPTYEQYF
TRBV7-2	TRBJ2-4	.	few	TGTGCCAGCAGCTTAGGAGGGGGGGGAAACATTCAGTACTTC	CASSLGGGGNIQYF
TRBV9	TRBJ1-5	.	.	TGTGCCAGCAGCGTAGGACTCCTACGCAATCAGCCCCAGCATTTT	CASSVGLLRNQPQHF
TRBV2	TRBJ2-5	TRBD1	once	TGTGCCAGCAGGGACGACAGGGCCCAAGAGACCCAGTACTTC	CASRDDRAQETQYF
TRBV27	TRBJ2-7	TRBD2	.	TGTGCCAGCAGTCCCCGCCTAGCGGGAGGGCTGCAAGTGGACGAGCAGTACTTC	CASSPRLAGGLQVDEQYF